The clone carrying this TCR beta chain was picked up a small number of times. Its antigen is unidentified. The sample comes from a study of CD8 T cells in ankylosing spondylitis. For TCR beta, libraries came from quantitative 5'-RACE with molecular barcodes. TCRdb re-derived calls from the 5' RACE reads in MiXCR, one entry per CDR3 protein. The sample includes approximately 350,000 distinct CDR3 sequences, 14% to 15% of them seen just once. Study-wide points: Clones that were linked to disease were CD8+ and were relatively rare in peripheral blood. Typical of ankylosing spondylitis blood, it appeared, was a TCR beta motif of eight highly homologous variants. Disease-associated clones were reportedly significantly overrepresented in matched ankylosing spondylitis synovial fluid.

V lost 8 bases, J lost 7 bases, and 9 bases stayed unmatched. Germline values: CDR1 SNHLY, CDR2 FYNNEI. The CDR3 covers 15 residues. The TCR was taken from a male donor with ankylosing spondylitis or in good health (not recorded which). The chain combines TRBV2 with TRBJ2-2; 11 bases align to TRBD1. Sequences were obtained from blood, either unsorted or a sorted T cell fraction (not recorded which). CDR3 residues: CASLRDRGSGGELFF. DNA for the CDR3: TGTGCCAGCCTTCGGGACAGGGGGTCCGGCGGGGAGCTGTTTTTT.